The sequence of this T cell receptor beta chain was determined in a study of T-cell reconstitution after alpha-beta-depleted transplantation in children. Study results and limitations: Newly generated T cells supplied most T-cell counts and diversity one year post-transplant. There were reportedly several hundred expanded graft clones from which alpha-beta T cells came about two months after transplant.

CDR3 length: 14 residues. V lost 7 bases, J lost 3 bases, and 16 bases lay in between. Germline V gene sequence: CDR1 MDHEN, CDR2 SYDVKM. This clonotype was seen only a few times. Its antigen is as yet unknown. Unique molecular identifiers were built into the TCRbeta library. MiXCR was run by TCRdb on the PCR reads, yielding one entry per CDR3 protein. The sample includes about 460,000 distinct CDR3 sequences, about an eighth of them seen just once. The sample in question was PBMCs, mostly from graft donor cells, obtained 180 days after TCRalphabeta/CD19-depleted stem cell transplant. The V gene is TRBV28, the J gene TRBJ2-7, with D unclear. The TCR comes from a female patient aged 2 to 10 who had a stem cell transplant for aplastic anemia, so the T cells may come from the graft donor. CDR3 bases: TGTGCCAGCACCCCCGTGGGGTCAGACTACGAGCAGTACTTC. This sequence encodes CASTPVGSDYEQYF.